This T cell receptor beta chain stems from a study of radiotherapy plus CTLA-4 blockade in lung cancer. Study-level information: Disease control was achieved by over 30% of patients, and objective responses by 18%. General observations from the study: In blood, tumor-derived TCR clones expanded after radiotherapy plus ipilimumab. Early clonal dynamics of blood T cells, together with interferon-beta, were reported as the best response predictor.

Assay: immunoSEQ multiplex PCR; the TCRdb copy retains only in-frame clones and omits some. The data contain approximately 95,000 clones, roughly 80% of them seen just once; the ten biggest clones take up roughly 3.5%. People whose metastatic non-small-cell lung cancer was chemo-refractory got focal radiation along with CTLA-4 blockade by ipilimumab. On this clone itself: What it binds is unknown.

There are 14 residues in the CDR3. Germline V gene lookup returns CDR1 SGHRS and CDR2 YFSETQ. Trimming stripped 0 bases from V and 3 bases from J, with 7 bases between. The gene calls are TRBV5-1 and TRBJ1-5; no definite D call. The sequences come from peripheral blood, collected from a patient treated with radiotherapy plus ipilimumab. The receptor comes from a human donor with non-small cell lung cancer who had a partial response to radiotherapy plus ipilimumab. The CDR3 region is CASSLGSYNQPQHF. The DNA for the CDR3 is TGCGCCAGCAGCTTGGGGAGTTACAATCAGCCCCAGCATTTT. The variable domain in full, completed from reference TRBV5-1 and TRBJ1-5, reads KAGVTQTPRYLIKTRGQQVTLSCSPISGHRSVSWYQQTPGQGLQFLFEYFSETQRNKGNFPGRFSGRQFSNSRSEMNVSTLELGDSALYLCASSLGSYNQPQHFGDGTRLSIL.